This section outlines one T cell receptor beta chain sequence together with its context. Its matching antigen is unknown. The data are from a study of siplizumab effects on memory and regulatory T cells. Study-level points and caveats: Memory cells that were CD4+ and unstimulated gave rise to alloreactive sequences, which siplizumab significantly reduced.

The protocol was immunoSEQ multiplex PCR, while the TCRdb copy is restricted to in-frame clones and leaves out a portion. Here the sample spans about 110,000 clones, 92% being singletons. V gave up 5 bases and J gave up 4 bases; unmatched junction bases: 7. This CDR3 contains 15 residues. CDR1 and CDR2 from the germline V gene are SGHTA and FQGNSA. This TCR was recovered from a human donor in good health. This chain uses TRBV7-2 with TRBJ1-2; 10 bases line up with TRBD1. Material for sequencing was Tregs sorted from blood. The CDR3 nucleotides read TGTGCCAGCAGCCCGGGACAGGGGAGAACCTATGGCTACACCTTC. It encodes CASSPGQGRTYGYTF.